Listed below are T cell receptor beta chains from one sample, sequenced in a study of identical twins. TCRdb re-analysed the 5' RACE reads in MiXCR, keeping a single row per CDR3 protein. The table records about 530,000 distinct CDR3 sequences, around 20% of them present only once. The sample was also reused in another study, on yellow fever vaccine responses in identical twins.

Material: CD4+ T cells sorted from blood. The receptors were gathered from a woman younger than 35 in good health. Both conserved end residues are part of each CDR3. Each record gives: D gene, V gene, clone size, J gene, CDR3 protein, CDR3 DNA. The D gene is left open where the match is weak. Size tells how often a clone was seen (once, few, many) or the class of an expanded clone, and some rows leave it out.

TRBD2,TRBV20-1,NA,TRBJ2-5,CSAGGGGTTPGTQYF,TGCAGTGCCGGTGGGGGGGGGACTACGCCGGGGACCCAGTACTTC
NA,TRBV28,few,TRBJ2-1,CASSFGYEQFF,TGTGCCAGCAGTTTCGGGTATGAGCAGTTCTTC
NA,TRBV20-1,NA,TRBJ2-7,CSARNRGTAYEQYF,TGCAGTGCTAGAAACCGGGGGACGGCCTACGAGCAGTACTTC
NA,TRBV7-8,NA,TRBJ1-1,CASSLGSWARVEAFF,TGTGCCAGCAGCTTAGGGTCCTGGGCTAGAGTTGAAGCTTTCTTT
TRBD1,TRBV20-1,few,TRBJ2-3,CSARRQGGGDTQYF,TGCAGTGCTAGACGACAGGGGGGGGGAGATACGCAGTATTTT
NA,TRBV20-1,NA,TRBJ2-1,CSARVHGALNNEQFF,TGCAGTGCTAGAGTTCACGGGGCCCTAAACAATGAGCAGTTCTTC
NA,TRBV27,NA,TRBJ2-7,CASSGGNSYEQYF,TGTGCCAGCAGCGGAGGTAATTCCTACGAGCAGTACTTC
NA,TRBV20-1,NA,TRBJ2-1,CSASWGRIDEQFF,TGCAGTGCTAGTTGGGGTAGAATAGATGAGCAGTTCTTC
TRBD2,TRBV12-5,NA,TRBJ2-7,CASEQTSGRYEQYF,TGTGCTAGTGAGCAGACTAGCGGGAGATACGAGCAGTACTTC
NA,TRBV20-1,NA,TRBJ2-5,CSARILSGAQETQYF,TGCAGTGCTAGGATCCTCTCGGGGGCTCAAGAGACCCAGTACTTC
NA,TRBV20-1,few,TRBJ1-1,CSARVGGQGGTEAFF,TGCAGTGCTAGGGTAGGAGGGCAGGGAGGCACTGAAGCTTTCTTT
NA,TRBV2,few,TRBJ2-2,CASSGGGGIKTGELFF,TGTGCCAGCAGTGGGGGAGGGGGCATCAAGACCGGGGAGCTGTTTTTT
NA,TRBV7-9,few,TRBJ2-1,CASQMSGFNNEQFF,TGTGCCAGCCAAATGAGCGGTTTTAACAATGAGCAGTTCTTC
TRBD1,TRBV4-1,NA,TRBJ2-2,CASSQDRGTVRPGELFF,TGCGCCAGCAGCCAAGATAGGGGGACAGTACGACCCGGGGAGCTGTTTTTT
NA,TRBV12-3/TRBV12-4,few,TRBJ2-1,CASSARPGNEQFF,TGTGCCAGCAGTGCCCGCCCCGGGAATGAGCAGTTCTTC
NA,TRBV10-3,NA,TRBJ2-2,CAISSGLLSGELFF,TGTGCCATCAGTTCGGGACTCCTGAGCGGGGAGCTGTTTTTT
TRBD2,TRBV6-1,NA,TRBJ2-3,CAIRRTSGGTDTQYF,TGTGCCATCAGAAGGACTAGCGGGGGCACAGATACGCAGTATTTT
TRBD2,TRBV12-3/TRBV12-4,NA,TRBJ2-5,CASSFLAGGQETQYF,TGTGCCAGCAGTTTTCTGGCGGGGGGGCAAGAGACCCAGTACTTC